The present T cell receptor beta chain was sequenced within a study of T cells expressing NK-cell markers. Looking at the study overall: Among the eight sequenced donors, seven tested HCMV-seropositive and one tested seronegative. Overall study results and limits: In several donors, dominant CD3+CD56+NKG2C+ clones formed about 1.0-7.5% of CD8+ cells. Clones of NKG2C+ T cells that had expanded were of unclear HCMV specificity.

As for this clonotype: No antigen is known for it.

The germline V gene has CDR1 MNHEY and CDR2 SVGAGI. CDR3 length: 11 residues. Production of TCR beta cDNA relied on 5'RACE template switching with UMIs. TCRdb reanalyzed the 5' RACE reads and collapses them to one entry per CDR3 protein, without DNA. Its table records under 500,000 distinct CDR3 sequences. This sequence originates from a woman between 18 and 69 years old in good health. Sequencing input: blood T cells: a sorted CD56 or NKG2C T cell subset, CD4+ or CD8+ T cells, or bulk PBMC T cells (not recorded which). The chain combines TRBV6-5 with TRBJ1-2. CDR3 loop: CASSYGVGYTF.